This record looks at one T cell receptor (beta chain) sequence and its context. This sample is part of a study of blood T cell repertoires in COVID-19. Repertoires were generated with immunoSEQ multiplex PCR, while TCRdb's copy carries only in-frame clones and drops some. The sample gives approximately 260,000 clones, over 75% of which show up once; 8% to 9.5% is in the top ten. The CDR3 totals 16 residues. Trimming removed 1 base at V and 0 bases at J, with 11 bases between. Germline assignment: CDR1 SGHDT and CDR2 YYEEEE. The sequenced material came from peripheral blood. This clonotype was sampled from a human donor in a cohort sampled during active COVID-19. The rearrangement links TRBV5-6 to TRBJ1-3, with no clear D. The CDR3 sequence is CASSLLVASSGNTIYF. The CDR3 DNA reads TGTGCCAGCAGCTTGTTAGTTGCCTCCTCTGGAAACACCATATATTTT.